The T cell receptor beta chain under discussion was sequenced for a study of monozygotic twins with inflammatory bowel disease. Germline CDR1 LGHNA, CDR2 YNFKEQ. The CDR3 runs 17 residues. For each CDR3 protein, TCRdb gives one entry from its re-call of the 5' RACE reads, without DNA. In all, the sample yields approximately 400,000 distinct CDR3 sequences. About this clonotype: Its antigen is as yet unknown.

Findings and limits, study-wide: The co-twins with IBD showed lower TCRbeta diversity (inverse Simpson) than their healthy siblings. Since immunosuppressive treatments differed, patient repertoires may have gained added variability.

Sequencing input: blood. The rearrangement links TRBV4-2 to TRBJ2-2; TCRdb designates TRBD2, a call that cannot be tested without DNA. The sequence was obtained from a human donor with ulcerative colitis or Crohn's disease, or a healthy co-twin of an affected twin (not recorded which). CDR3 residues: CASSPSSLAGEAGSCFF.